One and the same sample provided the 2 T cell receptor beta chains below, sequenced in a study of blood T cell repertoires in COVID-19 (TCRdb year 2020). Libraries were made using the immunoSEQ multiplex PCR assay. This immuneACCESS table, as held by TCRdb, lists in-frame sequences with V and J called but not all clones. Of the missing ones, under half trace to an unresolved V gene in checked studies; the others have no known cause. This sample comprises fewer than 55,000 clones, 88% of them detected only once. The ten largest clones add up to 3% to 3.5% of the sample. Material: peripheral blood. Every receptor here comes from a man between 50 and 59 years old with active COVID-19.

The CDR3, as DNA: TGTGCCAGCAGCCCGTTAGGCGGGCACAATGAGCAGTTCTTC. This gives the protein CASSPLGGHNEQFF. The chain joins TRBV5-5 to TRBJ2-1; D perhaps matches TRBD2 (5 bases). Trimming cost V 4 bases and J 5 bases, with 13 bases left between them. Germline CDR1 and CDR2: SGHKS and YYEKEE (reference sequence). The CDR3 has 14 residues.

For this clone: Germline and junction disagree at one end, which may indicate a read error. The chain recombines TRBV18 with TRBJ1-6; D not certain. Germline V lookup: CDR1 KGHSH, CDR2 LQKENI. The CDR3 is 14 residues long. The CDR3 protein is CASTPKRDNSPLHF. CDR3 nucleotides: TGTGCCAGCACACCTAAACGGGATAATTCACCCCTCCACTTT.